Following are 13 T cell receptor beta chains from one sample sequenced in a study of T cells in Graves' hyperthyroidism and ophthalmopathy. It was RNA transcripts that yielded the amplified TCR beta CDR3 regions. During a first-round RT-PCR of the TCR CDR3, the HTBI primer set was used. One entry per CDR3 protein, called by TCRdb with MiXCR from the multiplex PCR reads. This sample carries 340,000 or so distinct CDR3 sequences, 21% of them seen once, and the ten largest clones take 50%. The sequencing sample was made of blood. The receptors here all came from a woman between 50 and 59 years old with Graves' hyperthyroidism.

This clonotype was seen many times. The chain carries TRBV15 and TRBJ1-2, with 7 positions matching TRBD1. CDR1 and CDR2 from the germline V gene are LNHNV and YYDKDF (reference sequence). V was clipped by 3 bases and J by 4 bases; unmatched bases: 11. CDR3 length: 16 residues. The DNA of the CDR3 is TGTGCCACCAGCAGGGACACGACAGGGATTGTCTATGGCTACACCTTC. Translation gives CATSRDTTGIVYGYTF.

In this sample, this clonotype turned up many times. In DNA form, the CDR3 reads TGTGCCAGCCTTGGGACTAGCGGGGCCTACGAGCAGTACTTC. Translated: CASLGTSGAYEQYF. The V gene is TRBV2, the J gene TRBJ2-7; 13 bases are shared with TRBD2. Germline V gives CDR1 SNHLY, CDR2 FYNNEI. Germline trimming cut 8 bases from V and 2 bases from J; bases unmatched to any gene: 3. The CDR3 length is 14 residues.

This clonotype was seen a few times. This chain links TRBV3-1 with TRBJ1-6, with TRBD1 matching 7 bases. The CDR3 has 16 amino acids. Germline CDR1 and CDR2: LGHDT and YNNKEL (reference sequence). V lost 5 bases and J lost 8; bases outside the gene matches: 12. Here the CDR3 reads CASSVRGPGVHSPLHF. The CDR3 DNA sequence: TGTGCCAGCAGCGTAAGGGGGCCAGGGGTACATTCACCCCTCCACTTT.

This clonotype appeared a few times. The gene calls are TRBV7-9 and TRBJ2-4; 9 nucleotides line up with TRBD1. Trimming cost V 5 bases and J 5 bases; bases outside gene matches: 4. Germline CDR1 and CDR2: SEHNR and FQNEAQ (reference sequence). The CDR3 extends over 14 amino acids. The CDR3 nucleotides read TGTGCCAGCAGCCAACAGGGGGCGGAAAACATTCAGTACTTC. Translation: CASSQQGAENIQYF.

This clonotype was found many times. The chain combines TRBV5-1 with TRBJ2-2, with D uncertain. The CDR3 contains 14 residues. V lost 9 bases and J lost 5, with 17 bases in between. Germline lookup yields CDR1 SGHRS and CDR2 YFSETQ. The DNA for the CDR3 is TGCGCCACCACGAGTGATTTCTCTACCGGGGAGCTGTTTTTT. It specifies CATTSDFSTGELFF.

This clonotype appeared a few times. The chain combines TRBV27 with TRBJ1-5; no clear D. This CDR3 comprises 12 residues. Trimming pared 9 bases from V and 5 bases from J, leaving 11 bases between. Per germline, CDR1 MNHEY and CDR2 SMNVEV (reference sequence). The CDR3 region is CASHTSDQPQHF. The CDR3 bases are TGTGCCAGTCACACGTCGGATCAGCCCCAGCATTTT.

This clonotype has ten or more counts. The chain carries TRBV4-1 and TRBJ2-7; 8 nucleotides match TRBD2. Germline V CDR1 and CDR2: MGHRA, YSYEKL. V lost 4 bases to trimming and J lost 1 base; unmatched junction nucleotides: 12. The length of the CDR3 is 17 residues. The CDR3 DNA is TGCGCCAGCAGCCGGGGCCGGAGGAGCGGGGGATCCTACGAGCAGTACTTC. Translated, it gives CASSRGRRSGGSYEQYF.

The gene calls are TRBV15 and TRBJ2-7, with 7 bases fitting TRBD2. This CDR3 contains 14 residues. The J segment lost 0 bases and the V segment lost 4 bases, leaving 3 bases of the junction unmatched. Germline V gives CDR1 LNHNV, CDR2 YYDKDF (reference sequence). The CDR3 sequence is CATSNPSGSYEQYF. The CDR3 DNA follows: TGTGCCACCAGCAACCCTAGCGGCTCCTACGAGCAGTACTTC.

Only a few counts were recorded for this clonotype. The chain joins TRBV10-3 to TRBJ2-3; TRBD2 might be the D (6 bases). Trimming shortened V by 8 bases and J by 4 bases, and 7 bases separated the two germline ends. The CDR3 totals 11 residues. Germline values: CDR1 ENHRY, CDR2 SYGVKD. The CDR3 sequence: CAIGGADTQYF. For the CDR3, the DNA is TGTGCCATCGGCGGGGCAGATACGCAGTATTTT.

The V gene is TRBV5-1, the J gene TRBJ2-2; 8 bases fit TRBD1. The CDR3 totals 15 residues. From germline, CDR1 is SGHRS and CDR2 YFSETQ. V shed 0 bases and J 3 bases; nucleotides not matched to a gene: 1. CDR3 in amino acids: CASSLDRGDTGELFF. The CDR3 DNA reads TGCGCCAGCAGCTTGGACAGGGGGGACACCGGGGAGCTGTTTTTT.

The chain recombines TRBV28 with TRBJ2-3, with D tentatively TRBD2 (6 bases). Germline V gene data show CDR1 as MDHEN and CDR2 as SYDVKM. The CDR3 has 16 amino acids. Trimming cost V 7 bases and J 4 bases, with 21 bases left between them. In DNA form, the CDR3 reads TGTGCCAGCAACCGAGGCGGGGCAGCGGCCGCAGATACGCAGTATTTT. Protein: CASNRGGAAAADTQYF.

In this sample, this clonotype turned up a few times. The chain employs TRBV7-9 and TRBJ2-5, with TRBD1 matching over 12 bases. CDR3 length: 15 amino acids. The germline CDR1 and CDR2 sequences are SEHNR and FQNEAQ (reference sequence). V shed 3 bases and J 5 bases; nucleotides not matched to a gene: 4. CDR3 bases: TGTGCCAGCAGCTTCGGGGGACAGGGGGCTGAGACCCAGTACTTC. Translating it yields CASSFGGQGAETQYF.

Ten or more counts support this clonotype. CDR3 in DNA: TGTGCCAGCAGTTCGGCGACTAGCGCGTACAATGAGCAGTTCTTC. Translation gives CASSSATSAYNEQFF. The rearrangement joins TRBV28 to TRBJ2-1; TRBD2 aligns across 8 bases. The CDR3 is 15 residues long. Trimming at V came to 4 bases and at J to 4 bases, leaving 6 bases not matched to a gene. In germline, CDR1 is MDHEN, CDR2 SYDVKM. Supplemented by reference TRBV28 and TRBJ2-1, the full variable domain reads DVKVTQSSRYLVKRTGEKVFLECVQDMDHENMFWYRQDPGLGLRLIYFSYDVKMKEKGDIPEGYSVSREKKERFSLILESASTNQTSMYLCASSSATSAYNEQFFGPGTRLTVL.